The entry that follows covers one T cell receptor (beta chain) sequence. CDR3 size: 19 residues. The germline CDR1 and CDR2 sequences are SGHRS and YFSETQ. Trimming at V came to 4 bases and at J to 6 bases, leaving 17 bases not matched to a gene. Participant ages covered about 18 to 95 years across about 25 US areas. Cohort 3 donors were reported recovered after two negative PCRs, clearance, or symptom resolution. These data originate in a study of blood T cell repertoires in COVID-19. In the source study's methods: Estimates of nucleated cell counts were drawn from the amplification of reference gene primers. Profiling relied on immunoSEQ multiplex PCR, and the TCRdb table lists in-frame clones only, not all of them. The V and J calls and the clone size are those of that table, but D and trimming were determined from the DNA. The repertoire includes over 150,000 clones, about 80% of them detected once, and roughly 7% sits in the top ten.

Sequenced material: PBMCs or T cells enriched from blood (not recorded which). The chain uses TRBV5-1 and TRBJ2-3; 13 nucleotides match TRBD2. The TCR comes from a man aged 35 to 55 who had recovered from COVID-19. CDR3 nucleotides: TGCGCCAGCAGCCGTGGGACTAGCGGGGCCACAAACCGAGAGGATACGCAGTATTTT. Translated, it gives CASSRGTSGATNREDTQYF.